Described below is a single T cell receptor beta chain sequence and its context. The data are from a study of blood T cell repertoires in COVID-19. Across the study: Spain, Italy and the United States supplied samples that represented acute and convalescent COVID-19. T cells, B-cell-depleted T cells, or PBMCs supplied cDNA or gDNA.

Original processing methods: Using reference gene primer amplification, nucleated cell counts were estimated. Libraries were prepared by immunoSEQ multiplex PCR; TCRdb keeps only in-frame clonotypes and omits some of them. The D gene and trimming were derived from the DNA, and the V and J assignments and clone size from that table. The table records fewer than 350,000 clones, about 89% of them present only once. Trimming took off 0 bases at V and 0 bases at J, with 11 bases between the two ends. Germline V gene sequence: CDR1 SGHDT, CDR2 YYEEEE. This CDR3 spans 16 amino acids. The material sequenced was peripheral blood. The rearrangement links TRBV5-6 to TRBJ2-3; D might be TRBD2 (6 bases). This clonotype was sampled from a man aged 40-55 years with active or convalescent COVID-19. CDR3 coding DNA: TGTGCCAGCAGCTTGGCTCTAGCGCGCAGCACAGATACGCAGTATTTT. This encodes CASSLALARSTDTQYF.